This T cell receptor beta chain emerged from a study of blood T cell repertoires in COVID-19. Study overall: The United States, Italy and Spain supplied acute and convalescent COVID-19 samples.

Under the authors' procedure: Nucleated cell number was recorded as an estimate derived from reference gene primer amplification. Sequenced by immunoSEQ multiplex PCR; TCRdb stores in-frame clones only, minus some. V, J and clone size derive from that table, while D and trimming were established from the DNA sequence. This table has 91,000 or so clones, just under 90% appearing once. This CDR3 is 18 amino acids long. Germline assignment: CDR1 SEHNR and CDR2 FQNEAQ (reference sequence). Germline trimming cut 5 bases from V and 4 bases from J; bases unmatched to any gene: 14. This chain links TRBV7-9 with TRBJ2-3; 11 nucleotides line up with TRBD2. Sequencing was carried out using peripheral blood. The sequence derives from a human donor in a cohort sampled during active COVID-19. In DNA, the CDR3 is TGTGCCAGCAGCCCGGAGGGGGCTAGCGGGGGGCGGGCAGATACGCAGTATTTT. Its protein is CASSPEGASGGRADTQYF.